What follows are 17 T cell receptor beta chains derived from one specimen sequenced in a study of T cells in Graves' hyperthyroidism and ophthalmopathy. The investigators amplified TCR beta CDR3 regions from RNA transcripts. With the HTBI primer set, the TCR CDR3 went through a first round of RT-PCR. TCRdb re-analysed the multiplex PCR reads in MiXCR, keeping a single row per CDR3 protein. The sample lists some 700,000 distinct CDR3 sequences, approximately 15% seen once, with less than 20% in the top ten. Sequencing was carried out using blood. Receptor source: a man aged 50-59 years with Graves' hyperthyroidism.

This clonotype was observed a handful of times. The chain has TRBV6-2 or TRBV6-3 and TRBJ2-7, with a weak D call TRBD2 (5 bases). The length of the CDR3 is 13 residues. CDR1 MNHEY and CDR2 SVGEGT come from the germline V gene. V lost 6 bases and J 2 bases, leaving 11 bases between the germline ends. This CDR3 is CASRGAATYEQYF. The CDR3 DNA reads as TGTGCCAGCAGGGGAGCGGCGACCTACGAGCAGTACTTC.

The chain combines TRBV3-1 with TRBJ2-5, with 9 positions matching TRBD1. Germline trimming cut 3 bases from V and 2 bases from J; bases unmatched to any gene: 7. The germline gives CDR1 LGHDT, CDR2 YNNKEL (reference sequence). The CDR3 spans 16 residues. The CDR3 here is CASSQGTGIGQETQYF. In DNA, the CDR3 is TGTGCCAGCAGCCAGGGGACAGGGATTGGGCAAGAGACCCAGTACTTC.

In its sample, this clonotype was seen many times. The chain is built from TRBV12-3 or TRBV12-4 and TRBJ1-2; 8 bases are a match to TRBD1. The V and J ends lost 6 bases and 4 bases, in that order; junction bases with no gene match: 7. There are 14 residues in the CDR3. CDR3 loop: CASRPGQEVYGYTF. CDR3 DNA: TGTGCCAGCAGACCGGGACAGGAGGTCTATGGCTACACCTTC.

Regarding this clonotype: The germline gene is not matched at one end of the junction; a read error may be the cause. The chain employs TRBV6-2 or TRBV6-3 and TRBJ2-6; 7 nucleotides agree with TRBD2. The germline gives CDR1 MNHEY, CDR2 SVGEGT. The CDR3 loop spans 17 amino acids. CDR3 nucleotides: TGTGCCAGCAGTTACAACGGGAGGAGGGGCGGGGCCAACGTCCCGACTTTC. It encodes CASSYNGRRGGANVPTF.

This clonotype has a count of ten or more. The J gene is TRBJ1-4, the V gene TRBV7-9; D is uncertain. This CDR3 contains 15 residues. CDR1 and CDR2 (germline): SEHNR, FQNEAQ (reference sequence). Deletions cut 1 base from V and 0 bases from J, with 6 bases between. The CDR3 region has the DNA TGTGCCAGCAGCTTAGGAGATGCAACTAATGAAAAACTGTTTTTT. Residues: CASSLGDATNEKLFF.

The CDR3 spells CASSNLAANTGELFF. Here the CDR3 DNA reads TGTGCCAGCAGCAATCTCGCTGCGAACACCGGGGAGCTGTTTTTT. J is TRBJ2-2 and V is TRBV6-1; D remains unclear. The V and J ends lost 6 bases and 0 bases respectively, with 11 bases between them. The CDR3 is 15 residues long. The germline gives CDR1 MNHNS, CDR2 SASEGT.

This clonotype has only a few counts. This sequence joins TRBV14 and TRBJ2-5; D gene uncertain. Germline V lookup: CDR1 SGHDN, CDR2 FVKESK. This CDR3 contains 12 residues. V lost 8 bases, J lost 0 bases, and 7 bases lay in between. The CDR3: CASGVYQETQYF. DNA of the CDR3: TGTGCCAGCGGGGTCTACCAAGAGACCCAGTACTTC.

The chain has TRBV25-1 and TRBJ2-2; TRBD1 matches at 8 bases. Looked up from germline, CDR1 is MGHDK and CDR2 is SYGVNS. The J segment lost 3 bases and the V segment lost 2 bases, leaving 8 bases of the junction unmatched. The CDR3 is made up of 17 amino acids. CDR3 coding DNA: TGTGCCAGCAGTGAAGCTCCCGGACAGGGTGACACCGGGGAGCTGTTTTTT. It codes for CASSEAPGQGDTGELFF. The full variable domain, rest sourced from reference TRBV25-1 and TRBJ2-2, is EADIYQTPRYLVIGTGKKITLECSQTMGHDKMYWYQQDPGMELHLIHYSYGVNSTEKGDLSSESTVSRIRTEHFPLTLESARPSHTSQYLCASSEAPGQGDTGELFFGEGSRLTVL.

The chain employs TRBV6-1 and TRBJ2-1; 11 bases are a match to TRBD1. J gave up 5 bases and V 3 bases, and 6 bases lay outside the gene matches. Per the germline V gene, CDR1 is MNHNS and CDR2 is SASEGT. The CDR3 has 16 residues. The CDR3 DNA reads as TGTGCCAGCAGTGATAGGACAGGGGGCCCCCACAATGAGCAGTTCTTC. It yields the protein CASSDRTGGPHNEQFF.

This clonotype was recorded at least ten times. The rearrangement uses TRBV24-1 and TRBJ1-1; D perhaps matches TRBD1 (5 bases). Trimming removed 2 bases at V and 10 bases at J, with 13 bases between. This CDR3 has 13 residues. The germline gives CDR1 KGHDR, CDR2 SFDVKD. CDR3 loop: CATSDSGLRGAFF. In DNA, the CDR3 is TGTGCCACCAGTGATTCGGGACTCCGTGGAGCTTTCTTT.

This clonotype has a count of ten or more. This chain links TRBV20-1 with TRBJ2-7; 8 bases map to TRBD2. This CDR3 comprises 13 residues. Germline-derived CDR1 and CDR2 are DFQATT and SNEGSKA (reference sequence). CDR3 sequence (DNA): TGCAGCTCAACTAGCGGACAATCCTACGAGCAGTACTTC. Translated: CSSTSGQSYEQYF.

CDR3 amino acids: CASSLVGVHYGYTF. The CDR3 DNA follows: TGTGCCAGCAGTTTAGTGGGGGTTCACTATGGCTACACCTTC. The rearrangement joins TRBV12-3 or TRBV12-4 to TRBJ1-2; tentative D call: TRBD1 (5 bases). The CDR3 has 14 amino acids. The ends were cut back, 1 base at V and 3 bases at J, with 9 bases in the middle.

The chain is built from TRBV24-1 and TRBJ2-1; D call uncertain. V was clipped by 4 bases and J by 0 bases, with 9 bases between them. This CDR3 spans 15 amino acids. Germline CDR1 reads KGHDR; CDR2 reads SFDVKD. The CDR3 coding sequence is TGTGCCACCAGTGACGGGTTGAACTCCTACAATGAGCAGTTCTTC. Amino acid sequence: CATSDGLNSYNEQFF.

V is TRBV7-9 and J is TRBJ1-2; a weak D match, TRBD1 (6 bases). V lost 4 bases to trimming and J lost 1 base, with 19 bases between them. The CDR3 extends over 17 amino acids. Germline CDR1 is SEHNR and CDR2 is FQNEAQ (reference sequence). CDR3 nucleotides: TGTGCCAGCAGCTCCACCTGGGGGGGGCTTGTTAACTATGGCTACACCTTC. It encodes CASSSTWGGLVNYGYTF.

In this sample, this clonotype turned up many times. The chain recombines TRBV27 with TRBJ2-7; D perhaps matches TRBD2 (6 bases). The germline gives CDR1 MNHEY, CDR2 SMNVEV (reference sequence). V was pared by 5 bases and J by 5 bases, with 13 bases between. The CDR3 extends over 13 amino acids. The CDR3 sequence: CASSAGTYNEQYF. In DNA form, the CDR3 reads TGTGCCAGCAGTGCCGGGACTTACAACGAGCAGTACTTC.

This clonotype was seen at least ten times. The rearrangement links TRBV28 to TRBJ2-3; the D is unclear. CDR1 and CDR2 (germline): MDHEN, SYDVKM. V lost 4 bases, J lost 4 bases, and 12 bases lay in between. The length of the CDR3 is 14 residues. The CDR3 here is CASSWPPVPDTQYF. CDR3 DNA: TGTGCCAGCAGTTGGCCCCCGGTGCCAGATACGCAGTATTTT.

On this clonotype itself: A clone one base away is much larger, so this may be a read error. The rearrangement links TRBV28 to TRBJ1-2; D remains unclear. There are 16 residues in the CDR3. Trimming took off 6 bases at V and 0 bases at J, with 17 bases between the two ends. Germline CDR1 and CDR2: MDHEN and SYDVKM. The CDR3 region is CASRVRSGGANYGYTF. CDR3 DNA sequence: TGTGCCAGCAGGGTCAGGAGCGGAGGAGCTAACTATGGCTACACCTTC.